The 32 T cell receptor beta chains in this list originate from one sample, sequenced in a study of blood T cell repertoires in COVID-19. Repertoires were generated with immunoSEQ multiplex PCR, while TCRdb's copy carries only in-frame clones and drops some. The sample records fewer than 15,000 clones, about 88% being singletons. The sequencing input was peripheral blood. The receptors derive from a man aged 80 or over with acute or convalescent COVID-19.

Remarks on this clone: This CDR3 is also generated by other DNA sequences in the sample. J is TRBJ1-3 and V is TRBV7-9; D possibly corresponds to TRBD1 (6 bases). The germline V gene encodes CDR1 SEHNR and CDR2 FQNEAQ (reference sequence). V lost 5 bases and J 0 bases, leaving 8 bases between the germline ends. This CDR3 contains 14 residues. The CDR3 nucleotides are TGTGCCAGCAGCCTACAGGGCTCTGGAAACACCATATATTTT. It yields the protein CASSLQGSGNTIYF.

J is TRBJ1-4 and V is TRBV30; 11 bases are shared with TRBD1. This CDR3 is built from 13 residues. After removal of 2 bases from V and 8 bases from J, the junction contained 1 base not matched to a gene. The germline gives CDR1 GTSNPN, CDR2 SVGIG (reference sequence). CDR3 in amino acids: CAWSRDRGEKLFF. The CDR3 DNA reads TGTGCCTGGAGTAGGGACAGGGGGGAAAAACTGTTTTTT.

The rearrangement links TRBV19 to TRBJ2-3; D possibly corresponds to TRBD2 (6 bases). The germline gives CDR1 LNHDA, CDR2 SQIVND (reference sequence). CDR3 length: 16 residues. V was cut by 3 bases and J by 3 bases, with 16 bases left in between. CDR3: CASSIIGTSWTDTQYF. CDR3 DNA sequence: TGTGCCAGTAGTATCATAGGGACTTCGTGGACAGATACGCAGTATTTT.

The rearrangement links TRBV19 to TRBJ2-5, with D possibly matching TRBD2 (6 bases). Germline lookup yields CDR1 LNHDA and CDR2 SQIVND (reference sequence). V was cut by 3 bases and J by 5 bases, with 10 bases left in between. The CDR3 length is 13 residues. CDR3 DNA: TGTGCCAGTAGTATGTGGGCGGGGGAGACCCAGTACTTC. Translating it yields CASSMWAGETQYF.

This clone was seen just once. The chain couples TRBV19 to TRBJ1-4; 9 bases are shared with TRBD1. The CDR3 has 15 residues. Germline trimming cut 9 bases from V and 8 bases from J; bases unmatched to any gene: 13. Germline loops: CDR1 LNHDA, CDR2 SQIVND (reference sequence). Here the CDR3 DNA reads TGTGCCAGCACGCTCCGGGACAGGGCATTCGAAAAACTGTTTTTT. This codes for CASTLRDRAFEKLFF. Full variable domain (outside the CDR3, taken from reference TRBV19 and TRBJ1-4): DGGITQSPKYLFRKEGQNVTLSCEQNLNHDAMYWYRQDPGQGLRLIYYSQIVNDFQKGDIAEGYSVSREKKESFPLTVTSAQKNPTAFYLCASTLRDRAFEKLFFGSGTQLSVL.

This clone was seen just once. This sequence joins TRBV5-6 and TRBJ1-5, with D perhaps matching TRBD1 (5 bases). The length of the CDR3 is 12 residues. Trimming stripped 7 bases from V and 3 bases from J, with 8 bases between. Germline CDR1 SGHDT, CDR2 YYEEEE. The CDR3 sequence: CASHRLNQPQHF. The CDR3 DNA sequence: TGTGCCAGCCACAGGCTCAATCAGCCCCAGCATTTT.

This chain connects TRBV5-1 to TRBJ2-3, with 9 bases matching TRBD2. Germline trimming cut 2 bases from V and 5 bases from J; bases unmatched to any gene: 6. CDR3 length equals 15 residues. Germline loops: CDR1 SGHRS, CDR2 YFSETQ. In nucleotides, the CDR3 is TGCGCCAGCAGCTTAATAGCGGGAGAGCGAGATACGCAGTATTTT. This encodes CASSLIAGERDTQYF.

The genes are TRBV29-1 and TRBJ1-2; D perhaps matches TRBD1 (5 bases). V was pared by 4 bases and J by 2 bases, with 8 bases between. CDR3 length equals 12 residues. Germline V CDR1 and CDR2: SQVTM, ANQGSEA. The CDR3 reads CSVGGENYGYTF. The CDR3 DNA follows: TGCAGCGTTGGGGGGGAGAACTATGGCTACACCTTC.

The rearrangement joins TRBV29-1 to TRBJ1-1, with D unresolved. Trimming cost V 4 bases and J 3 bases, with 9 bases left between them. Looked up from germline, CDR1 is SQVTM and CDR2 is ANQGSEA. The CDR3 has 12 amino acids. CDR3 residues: CSVARPDTEAFF. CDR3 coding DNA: TGCAGCGTTGCCAGGCCGGACACTGAAGCTTTCTTT. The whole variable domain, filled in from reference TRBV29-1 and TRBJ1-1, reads SAVISQKPSRDICQRGTSLTIQCQVDSQVTMMFWYRQQPGQSLTLIATANQGSEATYESGFVIDKFPISRPNLTFSTLTVSNMSPEDSSIYLCSVARPDTEAFFGQGTRLTVV.

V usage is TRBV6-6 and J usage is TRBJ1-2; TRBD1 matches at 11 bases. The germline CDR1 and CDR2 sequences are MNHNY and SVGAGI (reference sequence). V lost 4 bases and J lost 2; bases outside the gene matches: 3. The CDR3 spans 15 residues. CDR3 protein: CASSSGQGANYGYTF. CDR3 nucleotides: TGTGCCAGCAGTTCCGGACAGGGGGCAAACTATGGCTACACCTTC.

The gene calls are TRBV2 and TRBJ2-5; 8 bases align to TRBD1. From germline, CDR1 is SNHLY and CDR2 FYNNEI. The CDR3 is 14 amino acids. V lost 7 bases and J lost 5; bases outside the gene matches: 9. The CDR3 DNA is TGTGCCAGCATGCTGGAGACAGGGGTGGAGACCCAGTACTTC. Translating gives CASMLETGVETQYF.

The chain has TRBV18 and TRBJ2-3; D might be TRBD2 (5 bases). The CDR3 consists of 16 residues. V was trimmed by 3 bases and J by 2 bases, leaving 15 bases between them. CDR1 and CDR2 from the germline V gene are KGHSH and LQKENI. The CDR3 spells CASSPQPGGSTDTQYF. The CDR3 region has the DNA TGTGCCAGCTCACCCCAACCTGGCGGGTCCACAGATACGCAGTATTTT.

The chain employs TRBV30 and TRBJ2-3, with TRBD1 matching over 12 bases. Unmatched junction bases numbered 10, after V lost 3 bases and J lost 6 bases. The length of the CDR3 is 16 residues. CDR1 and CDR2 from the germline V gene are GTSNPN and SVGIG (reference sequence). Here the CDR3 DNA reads TGTGCCTGGAGCCCTAAGGGGACAGGGGGCTCGGATACGCAGTATTTT. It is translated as CAWSPKGTGGSDTQYF.

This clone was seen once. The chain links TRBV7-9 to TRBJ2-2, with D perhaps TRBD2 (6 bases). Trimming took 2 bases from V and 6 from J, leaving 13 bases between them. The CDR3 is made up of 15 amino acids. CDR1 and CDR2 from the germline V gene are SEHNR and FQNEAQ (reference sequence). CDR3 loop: CASSLKVREAGELFF. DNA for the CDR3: TGTGCCAGCAGCTTAAAGGTCAGGGAGGCCGGGGAGCTGTTTTTT.

The CDR3 region is CASSERGHGTVNEKLFF. The CDR3 coding sequence is TGTGCCAGCAGTGAAAGAGGGCACGGGACAGTTAATGAAAAACTGTTTTTT. This sequence joins TRBV2 and TRBJ1-4, with 7 bases lining up with TRBD1. CDR1 is SNHLY and CDR2 is FYNNEI in the germline V gene. The CDR3 extends over 17 amino acids. V lost 2 bases, J lost 4 bases, and 10 bases stayed unmatched. Looking up the rest from reference TRBV2 and TRBJ1-4 gives the full variable domain: EPEVTQTPSHQVTQMGQEVILRCVPISNHLYFYWYRQILGQKVEFLVSFYNNEISEKSEIFDDQFSVERPDGSNFTLKIRSTKLEDSAMYFCASSERGHGTVNEKLFFGSGTQLSVL.

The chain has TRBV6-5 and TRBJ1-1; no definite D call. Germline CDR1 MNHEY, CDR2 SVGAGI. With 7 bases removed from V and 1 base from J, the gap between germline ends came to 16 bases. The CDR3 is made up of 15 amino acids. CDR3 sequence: CASIPVGRGNTEAFF. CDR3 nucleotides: TGTGCCAGCATCCCCGTCGGGCGGGGGAACACTGAAGCTTTCTTT.

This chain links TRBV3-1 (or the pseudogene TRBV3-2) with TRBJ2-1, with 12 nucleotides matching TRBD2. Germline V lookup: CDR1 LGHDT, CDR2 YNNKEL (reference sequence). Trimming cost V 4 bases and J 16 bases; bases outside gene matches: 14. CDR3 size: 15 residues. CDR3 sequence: CASSPRGPSGGVRFF. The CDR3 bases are TGTGCCAGCAGCCCCAGAGGGCCTAGCGGGGGGGTAAGATTCTTC.

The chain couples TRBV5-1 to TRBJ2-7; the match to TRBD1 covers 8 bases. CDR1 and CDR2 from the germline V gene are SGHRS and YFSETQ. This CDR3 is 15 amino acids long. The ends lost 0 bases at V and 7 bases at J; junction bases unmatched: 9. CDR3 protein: CASSLDFQGAREQYF. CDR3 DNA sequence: TGCGCCAGCAGCTTGGATTTTCAGGGGGCAAGGGAGCAGTACTTC.

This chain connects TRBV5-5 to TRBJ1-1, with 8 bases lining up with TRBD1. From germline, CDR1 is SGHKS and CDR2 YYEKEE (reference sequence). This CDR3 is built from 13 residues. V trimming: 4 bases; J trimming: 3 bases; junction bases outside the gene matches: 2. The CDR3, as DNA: TGTGCCAGCAGCCTGACAGGGGACACTGAAGCTTTCTTT. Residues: CASSLTGDTEAFF.

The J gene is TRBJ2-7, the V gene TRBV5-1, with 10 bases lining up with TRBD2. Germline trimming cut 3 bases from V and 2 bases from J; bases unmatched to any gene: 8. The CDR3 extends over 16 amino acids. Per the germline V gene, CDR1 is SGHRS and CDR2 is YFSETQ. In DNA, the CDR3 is TGCGCCAGCAGCTGGACCCTAGCGGGGGACGCCTACGAGCAGTACTTC. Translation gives CASSWTLAGDAYEQYF.

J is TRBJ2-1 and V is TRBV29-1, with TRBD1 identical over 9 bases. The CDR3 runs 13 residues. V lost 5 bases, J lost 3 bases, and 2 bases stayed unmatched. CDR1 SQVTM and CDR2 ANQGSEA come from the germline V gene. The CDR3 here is CSVPGQGYNEQFF. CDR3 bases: TGCAGCGTTCCGGGACAGGGCTACAATGAGCAGTTCTTC.

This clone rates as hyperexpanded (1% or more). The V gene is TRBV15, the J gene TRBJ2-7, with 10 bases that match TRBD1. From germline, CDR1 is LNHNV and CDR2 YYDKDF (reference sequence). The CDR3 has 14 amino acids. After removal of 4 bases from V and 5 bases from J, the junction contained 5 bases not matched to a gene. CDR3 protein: CATSTGTGEDEQYF. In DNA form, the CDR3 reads TGTGCCACCAGCACCGGGACAGGGGAGGACGAGCAGTACTTC.

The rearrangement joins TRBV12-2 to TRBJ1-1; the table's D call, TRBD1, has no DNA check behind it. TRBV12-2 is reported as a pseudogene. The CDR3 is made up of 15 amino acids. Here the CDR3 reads CASRLDQVQNTEAFF. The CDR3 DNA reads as TGTGCAAGTCGCTTAGACCAGGTCCAGAACACTGAAGCTTTCTTT.

CDR3 protein: CASSLTGALYNEQFF. CDR3 DNA: TGTGCCAGCAGTTTGACAGGGGCATTATACAATGAGCAGTTCTTC. The chain uses TRBV9 and TRBJ2-1; 8 nucleotides match TRBD1. V shed 5 bases, J shed 4 bases, and the junction held 8 bases outside the gene matches. Germline V gene sequence: CDR1 SGDLS, CDR2 YYNGEE. This CDR3 contains 15 residues.

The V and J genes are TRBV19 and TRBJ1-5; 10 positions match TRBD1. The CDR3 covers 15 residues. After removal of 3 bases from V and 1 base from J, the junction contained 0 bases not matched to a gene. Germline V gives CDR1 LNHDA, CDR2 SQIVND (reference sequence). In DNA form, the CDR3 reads TGTGCCAGTAGTATGGGACAGGGGAGCAATCAGCCCCAGCATTTT. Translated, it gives CASSMGQGSNQPQHF.

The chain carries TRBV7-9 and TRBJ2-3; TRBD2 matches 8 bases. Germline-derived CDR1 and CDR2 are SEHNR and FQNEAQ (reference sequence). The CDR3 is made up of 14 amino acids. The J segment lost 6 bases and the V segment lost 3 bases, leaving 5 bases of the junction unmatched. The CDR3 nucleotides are TGTGCCAGCAGCTTTAGCGGGAATGGGGATACGCAGTATTTT. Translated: CASSFSGNGDTQYF.

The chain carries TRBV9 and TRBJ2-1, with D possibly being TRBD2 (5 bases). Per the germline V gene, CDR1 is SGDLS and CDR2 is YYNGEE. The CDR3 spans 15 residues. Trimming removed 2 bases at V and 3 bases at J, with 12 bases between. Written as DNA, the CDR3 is TGTGCCAGCAGCGTGCGCCAAGCGGTCTACAATGAGCAGTTCTTC. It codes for CASSVRQAVYNEQFF.

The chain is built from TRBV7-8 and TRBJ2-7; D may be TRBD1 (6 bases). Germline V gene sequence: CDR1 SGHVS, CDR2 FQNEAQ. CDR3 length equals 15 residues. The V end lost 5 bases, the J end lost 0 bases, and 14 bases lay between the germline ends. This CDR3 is CASSGTTLSSYEQYF. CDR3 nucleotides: TGTGCCAGCAGCGGGACAACCTTGAGCTCCTACGAGCAGTACTTC.

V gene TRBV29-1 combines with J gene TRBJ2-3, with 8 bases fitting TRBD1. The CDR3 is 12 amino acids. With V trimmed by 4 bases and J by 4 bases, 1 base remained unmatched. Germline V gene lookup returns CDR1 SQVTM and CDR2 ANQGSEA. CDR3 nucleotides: TGCAGCGTTGGACAGGGGCCAGATACGCAGTATTTT. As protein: CSVGQGPDTQYF.

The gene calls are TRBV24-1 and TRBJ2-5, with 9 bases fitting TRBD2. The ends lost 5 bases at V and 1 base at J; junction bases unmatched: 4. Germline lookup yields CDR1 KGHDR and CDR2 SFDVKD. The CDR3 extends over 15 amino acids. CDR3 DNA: TGTGCCACCAGTGGTGCTAGCGGGGTCCAAGAGACCCAGTACTTC. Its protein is CATSGASGVQETQYF.

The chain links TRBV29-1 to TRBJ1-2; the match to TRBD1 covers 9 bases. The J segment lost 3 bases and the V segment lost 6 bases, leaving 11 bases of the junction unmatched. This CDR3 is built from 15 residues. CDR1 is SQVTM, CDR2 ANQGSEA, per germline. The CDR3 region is CSVGDRGRSYYGYTF. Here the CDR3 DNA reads TGCAGCGTGGGTGACAGGGGGAGATCTTACTATGGCTACACCTTC.

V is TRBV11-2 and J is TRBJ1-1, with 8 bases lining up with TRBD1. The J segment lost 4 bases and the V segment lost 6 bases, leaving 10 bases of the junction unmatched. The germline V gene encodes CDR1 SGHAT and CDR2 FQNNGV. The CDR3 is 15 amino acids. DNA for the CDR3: TGTGCCAGCAGAGAGGCCCAGGGGGCGGGCACTGAAGCTTTCTTT. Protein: CASREAQGAGTEAFF.